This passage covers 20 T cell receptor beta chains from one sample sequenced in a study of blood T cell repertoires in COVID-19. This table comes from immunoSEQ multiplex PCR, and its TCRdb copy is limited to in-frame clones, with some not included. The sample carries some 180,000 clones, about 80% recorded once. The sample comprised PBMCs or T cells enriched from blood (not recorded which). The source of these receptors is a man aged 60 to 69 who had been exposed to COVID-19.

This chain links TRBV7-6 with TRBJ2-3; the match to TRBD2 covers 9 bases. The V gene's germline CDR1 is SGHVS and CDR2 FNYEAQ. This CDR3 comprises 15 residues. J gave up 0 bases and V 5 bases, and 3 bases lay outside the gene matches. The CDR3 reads CASSPTSGSTDTQYF. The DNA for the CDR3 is TGTGCCAGCAGCCCCACTAGCGGGAGCACAGATACGCAGTATTTT.

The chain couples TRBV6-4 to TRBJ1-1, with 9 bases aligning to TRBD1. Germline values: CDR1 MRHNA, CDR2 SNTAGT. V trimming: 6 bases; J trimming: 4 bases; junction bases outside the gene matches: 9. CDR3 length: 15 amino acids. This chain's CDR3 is CASREQGAKGTEAFF. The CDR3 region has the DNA TGTGCCAGCAGGGAACAGGGGGCTAAGGGCACTGAAGCTTTCTTT.

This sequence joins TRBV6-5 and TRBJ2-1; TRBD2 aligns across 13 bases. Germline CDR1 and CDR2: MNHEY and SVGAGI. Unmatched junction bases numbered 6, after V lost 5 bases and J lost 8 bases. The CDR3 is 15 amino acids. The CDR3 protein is CASSILAGGRHEQFF. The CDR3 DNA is TGTGCCAGCAGTATACTAGCGGGAGGGCGTCATGAGCAGTTCTTC.

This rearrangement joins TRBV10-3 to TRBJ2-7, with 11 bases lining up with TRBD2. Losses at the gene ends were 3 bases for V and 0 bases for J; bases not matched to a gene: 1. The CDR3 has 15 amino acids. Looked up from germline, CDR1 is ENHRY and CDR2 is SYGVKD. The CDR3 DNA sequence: TGTGCCATCAGTGAAGGACTAGCGGGCTCCTACGAGCAGTACTTC. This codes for CAISEGLAGSYEQYF.

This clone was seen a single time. The CDR3 nucleotides are TGTGCCAGCAGGACGGACAGGGAAAACACCGGGGAGCTGTTTTTT. It codes for CASRTDRENTGELFF. V and J are TRBV27 and TRBJ2-2, with 8 bases matching TRBD1. CDR1 MNHEY and CDR2 SMNVEV come from the germline V gene (reference sequence). This CDR3 has 15 amino acids. V was clipped by 6 bases and J by 2 bases; unmatched bases: 5.

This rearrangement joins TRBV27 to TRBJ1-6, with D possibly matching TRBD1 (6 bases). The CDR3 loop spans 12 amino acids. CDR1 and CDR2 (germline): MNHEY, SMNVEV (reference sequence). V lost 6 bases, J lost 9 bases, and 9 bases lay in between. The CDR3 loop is CASRQGPSPLHF. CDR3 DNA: TGTGCCAGCAGACAGGGACCTTCACCCCTCCACTTT.

CDR3 DNA sequence: TGTGCCAGCAGCCTTGGGGGGAGGGCCCAGGATACGCAGTATTTT. Protein: CASSLGGRAQDTQYF. The rearrangement uses TRBV27 and TRBJ2-3; 7 bases align to TRBD2. Germline lookup yields CDR1 MNHEY and CDR2 SMNVEV (reference sequence). V lost 6 bases to trimming and J lost 6 bases; unmatched junction nucleotides: 12. This CDR3 is built from 15 residues.

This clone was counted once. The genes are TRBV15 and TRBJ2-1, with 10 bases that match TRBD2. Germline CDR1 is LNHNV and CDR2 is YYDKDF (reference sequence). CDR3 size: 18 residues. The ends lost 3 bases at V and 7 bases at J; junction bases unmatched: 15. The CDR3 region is CATSRGSEGLASRNEQFF. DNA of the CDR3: TGTGCCACCAGCAGGGGGTCGGAGGGACTAGCGAGTCGGAATGAGCAGTTCTTC.

This CDR3 reads CASSQRSGAGYNSPLHF. CDR3 nucleotide sequence: TGTGCCAGCAGCCAAAGGTCTGGGGCCGGCTATAATTCACCCCTCCACTTT. The chain recombines TRBV11-2 with TRBJ1-6; tentative D call: TRBD1 (5 bases). Germline lookup yields CDR1 SGHAT and CDR2 FQNNGV. The length of the CDR3 is 17 residues. V lost 5 bases to trimming and J lost 3 bases, with 17 bases between them.

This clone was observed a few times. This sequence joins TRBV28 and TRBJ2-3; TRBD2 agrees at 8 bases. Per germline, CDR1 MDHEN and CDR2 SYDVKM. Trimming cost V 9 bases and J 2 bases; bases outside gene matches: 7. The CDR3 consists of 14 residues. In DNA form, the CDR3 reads TGTGCCAGTCGTCCGGGGGGGTCCACAGATACGCAGTATTTT. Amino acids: CASRPGGSTDTQYF. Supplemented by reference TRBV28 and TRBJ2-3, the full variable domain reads DVKVTQSSRYLVKRTGEKVFLECVQDMDHENMFWYRQDPGLGLRLIYFSYDVKMKEKGDIPEGYSVSREKKERFSLILESASTNQTSMYLCASRPGGSTDTQYFGPGTRLTVL.

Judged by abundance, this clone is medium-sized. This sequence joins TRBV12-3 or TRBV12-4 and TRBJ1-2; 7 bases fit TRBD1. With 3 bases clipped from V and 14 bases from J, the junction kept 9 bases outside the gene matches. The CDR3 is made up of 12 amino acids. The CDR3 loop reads CASSFQQGRRTF. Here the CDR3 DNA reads TGTGCCAGCAGTTTCCAACAGGGGCGGAGAACCTTC.

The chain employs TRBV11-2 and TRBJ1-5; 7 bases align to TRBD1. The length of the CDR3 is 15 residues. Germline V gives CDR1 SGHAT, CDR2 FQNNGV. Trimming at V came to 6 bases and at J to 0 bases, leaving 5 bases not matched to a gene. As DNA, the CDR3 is TGTGCCAGCAGTCCCGGGACAGTTAGCAATCAGCCCCAGCATTTT. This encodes CASSPGTVSNQPQHF.

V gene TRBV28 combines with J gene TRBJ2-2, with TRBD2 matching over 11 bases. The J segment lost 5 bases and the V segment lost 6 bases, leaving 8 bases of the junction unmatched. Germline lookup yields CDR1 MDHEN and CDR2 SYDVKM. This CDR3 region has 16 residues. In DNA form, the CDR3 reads TGTGCCAGCAGCTCGGGTATAGCGGGAGGGACCGGGGAGCTGTTTTTT. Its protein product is CASSSGIAGGTGELFF.

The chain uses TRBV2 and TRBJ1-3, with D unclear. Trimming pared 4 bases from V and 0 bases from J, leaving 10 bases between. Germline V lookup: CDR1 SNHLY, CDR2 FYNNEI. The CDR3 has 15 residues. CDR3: CASSGADSSGNTIYF. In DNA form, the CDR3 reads TGTGCCAGCAGTGGGGCCGATAGCTCTGGAAACACCATATATTTT.

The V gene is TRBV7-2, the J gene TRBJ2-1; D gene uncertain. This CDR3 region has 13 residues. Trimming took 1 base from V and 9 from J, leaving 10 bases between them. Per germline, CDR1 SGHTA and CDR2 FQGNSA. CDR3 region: CASSLVPGFEQFF. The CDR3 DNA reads TGTGCCAGCAGCTTAGTCCCCGGGTTTGAGCAGTTCTTC.

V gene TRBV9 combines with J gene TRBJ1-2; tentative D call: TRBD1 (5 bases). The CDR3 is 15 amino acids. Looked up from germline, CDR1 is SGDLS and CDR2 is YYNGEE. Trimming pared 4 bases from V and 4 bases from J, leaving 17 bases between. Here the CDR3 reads CASSLDSGGVYGYTF. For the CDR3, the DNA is TGTGCCAGCAGCCTAGACAGCGGGGGAGTCTATGGCTACACCTTC. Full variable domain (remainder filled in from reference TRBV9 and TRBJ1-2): DSGVTQTPKHLITATGQRVTLRCSPRSGDLSVYWYQQSLDQGLQFLIQYYNGEERAKGNILERFSAQQFPDLHSELNLSSLELGDSALYFCASSLDSGGVYGYTFGSGTRLTVV.

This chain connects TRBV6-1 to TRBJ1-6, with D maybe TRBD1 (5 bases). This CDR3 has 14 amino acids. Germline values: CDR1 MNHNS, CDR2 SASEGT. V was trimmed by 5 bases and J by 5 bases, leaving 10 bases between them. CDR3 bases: TGTGCCAGCAGTCCCACAGGAGATAATTCACCCCTCCACTTT. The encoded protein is CASSPTGDNSPLHF.

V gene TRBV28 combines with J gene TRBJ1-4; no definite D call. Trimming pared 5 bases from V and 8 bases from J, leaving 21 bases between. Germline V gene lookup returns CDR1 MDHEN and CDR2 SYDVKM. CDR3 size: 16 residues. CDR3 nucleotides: TGTGCCAGCAGTCGTGCGGACGGGCCCGGGGAAGAAAAACTGTTTTTT. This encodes CASSRADGPGEEKLFF.

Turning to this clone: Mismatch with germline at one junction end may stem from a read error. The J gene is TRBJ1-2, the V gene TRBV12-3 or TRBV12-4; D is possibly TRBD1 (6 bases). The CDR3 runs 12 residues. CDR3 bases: TGTGCCAGCAGTCTACCGGGAGGGGGAAAATTCTTC. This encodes CASSLPGGGKFF.

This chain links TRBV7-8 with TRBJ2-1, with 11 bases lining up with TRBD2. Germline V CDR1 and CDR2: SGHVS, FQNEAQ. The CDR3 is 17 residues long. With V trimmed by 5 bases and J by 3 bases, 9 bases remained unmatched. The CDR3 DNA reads TGTGCCAGCAGCCTCGCTAGACTAGCGGGATACTACAATGAGCAGTTCTTC. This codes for CASSLARLAGYYNEQFF.